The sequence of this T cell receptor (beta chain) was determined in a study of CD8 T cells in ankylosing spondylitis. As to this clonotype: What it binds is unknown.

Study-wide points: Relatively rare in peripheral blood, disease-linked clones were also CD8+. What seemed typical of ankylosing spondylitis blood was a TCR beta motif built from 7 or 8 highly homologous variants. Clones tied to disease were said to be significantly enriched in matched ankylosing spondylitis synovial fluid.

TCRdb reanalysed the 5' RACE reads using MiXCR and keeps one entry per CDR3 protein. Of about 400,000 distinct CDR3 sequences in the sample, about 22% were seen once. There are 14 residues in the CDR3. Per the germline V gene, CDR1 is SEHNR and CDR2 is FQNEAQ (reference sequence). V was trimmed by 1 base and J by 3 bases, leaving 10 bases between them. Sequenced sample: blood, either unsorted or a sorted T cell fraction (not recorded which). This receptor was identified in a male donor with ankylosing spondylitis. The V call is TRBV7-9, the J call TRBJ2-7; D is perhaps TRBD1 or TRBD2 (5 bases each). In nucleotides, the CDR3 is TGTGCCAGCAGCTTAGGCAGGGAGCTCTACGAGCAGTACTTC. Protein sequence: CASSLGRELYEQYF.